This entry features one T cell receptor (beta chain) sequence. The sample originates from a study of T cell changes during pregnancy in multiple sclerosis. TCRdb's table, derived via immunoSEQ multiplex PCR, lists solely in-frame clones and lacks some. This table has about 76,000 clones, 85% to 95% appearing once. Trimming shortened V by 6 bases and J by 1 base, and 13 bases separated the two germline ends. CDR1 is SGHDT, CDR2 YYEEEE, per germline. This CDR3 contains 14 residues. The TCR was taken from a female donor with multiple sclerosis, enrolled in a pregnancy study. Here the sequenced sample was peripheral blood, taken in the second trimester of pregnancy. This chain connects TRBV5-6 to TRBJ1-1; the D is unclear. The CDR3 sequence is CASTYSRRNTEAFF. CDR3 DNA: TGTGCCAGCACCTATTCCCGGAGGAACACTGAAGCTTTCTTT.